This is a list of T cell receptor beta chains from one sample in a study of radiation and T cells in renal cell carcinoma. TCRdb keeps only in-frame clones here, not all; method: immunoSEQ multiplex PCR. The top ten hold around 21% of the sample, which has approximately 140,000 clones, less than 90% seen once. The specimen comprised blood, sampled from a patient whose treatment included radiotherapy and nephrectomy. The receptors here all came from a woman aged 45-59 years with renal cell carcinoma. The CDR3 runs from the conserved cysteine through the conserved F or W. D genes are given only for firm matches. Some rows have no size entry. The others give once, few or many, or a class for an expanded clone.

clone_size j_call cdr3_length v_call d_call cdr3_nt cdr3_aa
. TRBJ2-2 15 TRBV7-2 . TGTGCCAGCAGCCAGACGCGGACGAACACCGGGGAGCTGTTTTTT CASSQTRTNTGELFF
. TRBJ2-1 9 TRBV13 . TGTGCCAGCAGCTTAGAACAGTTCTTC CASSLEQFF
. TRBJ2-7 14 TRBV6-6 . TGTGCCAGCAGCTCCTCAGCGCGGGGCTACGAGCAGTACTTC CASSSSARGYEQYF
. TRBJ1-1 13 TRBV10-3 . TGTGCCATCAGGGGCGATTTGAACACTGAAGCTTTCTTT CAIRGDLNTEAFF
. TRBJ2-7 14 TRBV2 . TGTGCCAGCAATCGTGAGGCGTCCTCGAGTGAGCAGTACTTC CASNREASSSEQYF
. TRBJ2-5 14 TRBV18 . TGTGCCAGCTCACCTGGGACGAACCAAGAGACCCAGTACTTC CASSPGTNQETQYF
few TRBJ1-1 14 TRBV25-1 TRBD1 TGTGCCAGCAGTGAGACAGGGTCCGCCACTGAAGCTTTCTTT CASSETGSATEAFF
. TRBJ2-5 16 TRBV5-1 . TGCGCCAGCAGCTTGGTTTTGAGGGGGGACCAAGAGACCCAGTACTTC CASSLVLRGDQETQYF
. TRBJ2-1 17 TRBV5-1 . TGCGCCAGCAGCTTGGAATTCGGGACCGCCCCCCACAATGAGCAGTTCTTC CASSLEFGTAPHNEQFF
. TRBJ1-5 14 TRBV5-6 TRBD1 TGTGCCAGCAGCTTGGGACAGGGAGATCAGCCCCAGCATTTT CASSLGQGDQPQHF
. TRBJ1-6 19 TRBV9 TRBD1 TGTGCCAGCAGCGATGGGACAGCGTTGGGTCCTTGGGAAGGTTCACCCCTCCACTTT CASSDGTALGPWEGSPLHF
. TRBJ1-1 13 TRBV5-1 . TGCGCCAGCAGCGGAGACAAGACGCCTGAAGCTTTCTTT CASSGDKTPEAFF
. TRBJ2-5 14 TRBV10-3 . TGTGCCATCAGTGAGTTTGCAGGACAAGAGACCCAGTACTTC CAISEFAGQETQYF
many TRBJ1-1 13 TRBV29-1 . TGCAGCGTTGAAGAGGGAGGGGACACTGAAGCTTTCTTT CSVEEGGDTEAFF
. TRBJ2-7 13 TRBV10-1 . TGCGCCAGCAGTGAGTCTTCGTCCCTAAGGCAGTACTTC CASSESSSLRQYF
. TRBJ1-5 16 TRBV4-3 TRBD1 TGCGCCAGCAGCCAAGTTGCAGGGGGCTGGAGTCAGCCCCAGCATTTT CASSQVAGGWSQPQHF
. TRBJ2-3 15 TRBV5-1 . TGCGCCAGCAGCTTGGGGGTGCAGAACCCAGATACGCAGTATTTT CASSLGVQNPDTQYF
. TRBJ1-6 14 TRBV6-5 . TGTGCCAGCAGCAGGGGAGGAGGTTGGTCACCCCTCCACTTT CASSRGGGWSPLHF
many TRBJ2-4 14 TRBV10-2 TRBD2 TGCGCCAGCAGTGATGGGACTAGCGGGAACATTCAGTACTTC CASSDGTSGNIQYF
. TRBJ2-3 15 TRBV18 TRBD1 TGTGCCAGCTCAAAGACAGGGGTCGACACAGATACGCAGTATTTT CASSKTGVDTDTQYF
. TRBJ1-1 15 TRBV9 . TGTGCCAGCAGCGTACAGTGGGCAGCCAACACTGAAGCTTTCTTT CASSVQWAANTEAFF
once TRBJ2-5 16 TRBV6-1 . TGTGCCAGCAGTGTTAGCTCGCGGGGAATACAAGAGACCCAGTACTTC CASSVSSRGIQETQYF